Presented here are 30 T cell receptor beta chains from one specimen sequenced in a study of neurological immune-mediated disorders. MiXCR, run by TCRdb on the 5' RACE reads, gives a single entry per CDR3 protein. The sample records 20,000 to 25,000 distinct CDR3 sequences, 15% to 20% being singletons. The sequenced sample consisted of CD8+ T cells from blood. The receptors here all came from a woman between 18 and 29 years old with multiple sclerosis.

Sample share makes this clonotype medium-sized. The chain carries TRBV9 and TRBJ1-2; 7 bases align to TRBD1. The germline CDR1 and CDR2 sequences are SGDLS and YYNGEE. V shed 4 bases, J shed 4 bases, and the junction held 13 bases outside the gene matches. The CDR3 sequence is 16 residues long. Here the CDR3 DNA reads TGTGCCAGCAGCTTTGGCTCCCGGGACAGCTTCTATGGCTACACCTTC. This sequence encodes CASSFGSRDSFYGYTF.

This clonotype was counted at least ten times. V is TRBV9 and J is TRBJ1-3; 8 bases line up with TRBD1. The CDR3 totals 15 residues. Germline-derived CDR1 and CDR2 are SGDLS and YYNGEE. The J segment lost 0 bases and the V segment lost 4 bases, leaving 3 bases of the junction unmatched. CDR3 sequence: CASSQGASSGNTIYF. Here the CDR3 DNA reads TGTGCCAGCAGCCAGGGGGCTAGCTCTGGAAACACCATATATTTT.

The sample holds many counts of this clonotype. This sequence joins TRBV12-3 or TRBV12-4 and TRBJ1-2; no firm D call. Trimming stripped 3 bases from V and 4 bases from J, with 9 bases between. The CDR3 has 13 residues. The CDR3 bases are TGTGCCAGCAGTTTCGACCCGGGCTATGGCTACACCTTC. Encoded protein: CASSFDPGYGYTF.

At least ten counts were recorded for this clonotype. The CDR3 DNA reads as TGTGCCAGCAGCTTAGGGGGCACAGATACGCAGTATTTT. Translated: CASSLGGTDTQYF. The gene calls are TRBV7-8 and TRBJ2-3; no firm D call. Germline V gene sequence: CDR1 SGHVS, CDR2 FQNEAQ. V was cut by 1 base and J by 1 base, with 3 bases left in between. CDR3 length equals 13 residues.

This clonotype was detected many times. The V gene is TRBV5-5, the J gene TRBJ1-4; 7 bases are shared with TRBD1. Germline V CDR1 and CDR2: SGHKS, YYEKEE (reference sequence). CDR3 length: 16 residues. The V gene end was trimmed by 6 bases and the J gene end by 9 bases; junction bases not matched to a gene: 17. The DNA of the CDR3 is TGTGCCAGCACCCTTACCGGGACAGAATTCGGTAAAAAACTGTTTTTT. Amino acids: CASTLTGTEFGKKLFF.

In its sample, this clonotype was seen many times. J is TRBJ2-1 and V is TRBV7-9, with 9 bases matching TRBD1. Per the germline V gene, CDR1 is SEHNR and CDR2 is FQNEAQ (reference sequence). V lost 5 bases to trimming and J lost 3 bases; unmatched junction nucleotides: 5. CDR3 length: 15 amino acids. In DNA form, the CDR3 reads TGTGCCAGCAGCCACCGGGACAGGGACTACAATGAGCAGTTCTTC. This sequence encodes CASSHRDRDYNEQFF.

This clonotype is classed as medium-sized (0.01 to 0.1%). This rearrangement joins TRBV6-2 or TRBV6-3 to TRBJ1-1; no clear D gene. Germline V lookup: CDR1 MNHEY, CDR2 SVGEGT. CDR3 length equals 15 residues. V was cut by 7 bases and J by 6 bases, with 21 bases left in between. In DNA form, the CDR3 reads TGTGCCAGCACCAAAGAAAGGCTCTGGAAACCTGAAGCTTTCTTT. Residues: CASTKERLWKPEAFF.

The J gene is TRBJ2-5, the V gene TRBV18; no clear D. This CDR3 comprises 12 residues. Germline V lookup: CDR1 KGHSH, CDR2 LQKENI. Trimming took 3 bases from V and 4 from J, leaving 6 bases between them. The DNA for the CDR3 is TGTGCCAGCTCACCTCTCGGAGAGACCCAGTACTTC. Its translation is CASSPLGETQYF.

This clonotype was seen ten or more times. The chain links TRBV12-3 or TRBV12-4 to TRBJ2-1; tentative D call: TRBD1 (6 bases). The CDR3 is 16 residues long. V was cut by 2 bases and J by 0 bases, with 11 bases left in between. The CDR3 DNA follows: TGTGCCAGCAGTTTACCACAGGGTAGCTCCTACAATGAGCAGTTCTTC. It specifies CASSLPQGSSYNEQFF.

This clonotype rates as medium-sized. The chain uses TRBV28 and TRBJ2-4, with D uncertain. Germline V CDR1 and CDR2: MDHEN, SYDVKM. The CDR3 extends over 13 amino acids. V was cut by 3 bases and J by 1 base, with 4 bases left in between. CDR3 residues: CASSLGAKNIQYF. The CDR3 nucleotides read TGTGCCAGCAGTTTGGGTGCCAAAAACATTCAGTACTTC.

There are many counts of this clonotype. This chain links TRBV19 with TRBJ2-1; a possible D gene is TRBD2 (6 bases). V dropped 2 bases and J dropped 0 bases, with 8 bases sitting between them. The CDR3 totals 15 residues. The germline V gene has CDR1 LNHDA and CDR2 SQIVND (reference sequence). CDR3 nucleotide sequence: TGTGCCAGTAGTATAACCGGGGGCTCCTACAATGAGCAGTTCTTC. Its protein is CASSITGGSYNEQFF. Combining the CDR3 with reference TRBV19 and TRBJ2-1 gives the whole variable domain DGGITQSPKYLFRKEGQNVTLSCEQNLNHDAMYWYRQDPGQGLRLIYYSQIVNDFQKGDIAEGYSVSREKKESFPLTVTSAQKNPTAFYLCASSITGGSYNEQFFGPGTRLTVL.

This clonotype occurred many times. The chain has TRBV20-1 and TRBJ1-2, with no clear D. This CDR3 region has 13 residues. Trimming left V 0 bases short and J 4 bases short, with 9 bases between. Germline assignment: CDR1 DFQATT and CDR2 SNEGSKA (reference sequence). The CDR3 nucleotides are TGCAGTGCTAGAGATCGGGTTAGCTATGGCTACACCTTC. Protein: CSARDRVSYGYTF.

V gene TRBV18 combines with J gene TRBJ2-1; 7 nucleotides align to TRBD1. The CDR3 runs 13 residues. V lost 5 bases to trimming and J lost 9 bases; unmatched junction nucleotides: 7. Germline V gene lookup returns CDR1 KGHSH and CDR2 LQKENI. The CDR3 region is CASSVGQWREQFF. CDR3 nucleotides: TGTGCCAGCTCAGTGGGACAGTGGCGTGAGCAGTTCTTC.

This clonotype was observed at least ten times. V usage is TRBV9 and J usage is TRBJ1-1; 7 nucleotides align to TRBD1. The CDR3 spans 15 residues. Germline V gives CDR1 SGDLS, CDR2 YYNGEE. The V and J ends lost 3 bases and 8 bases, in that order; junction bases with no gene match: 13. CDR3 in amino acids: CASSATGEVLAEAFF. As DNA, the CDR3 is TGTGCCAGCAGCGCAACAGGGGAGGTTCTCGCCGAAGCTTTCTTT.

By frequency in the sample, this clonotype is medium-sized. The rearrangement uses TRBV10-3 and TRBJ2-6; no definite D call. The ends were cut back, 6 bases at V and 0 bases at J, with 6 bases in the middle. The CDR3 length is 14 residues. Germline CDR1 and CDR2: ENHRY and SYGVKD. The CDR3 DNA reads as TGTGCCATCAGCCGGACCTCTGGGGCCAACGTCCTGACTTTC. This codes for CAISRTSGANVLTF.

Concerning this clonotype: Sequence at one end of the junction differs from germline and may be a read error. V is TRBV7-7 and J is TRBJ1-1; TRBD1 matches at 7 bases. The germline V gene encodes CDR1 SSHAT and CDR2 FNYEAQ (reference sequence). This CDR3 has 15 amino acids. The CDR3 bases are TGTGCTAGCAGCCATCTGAGGACAGGGAACACTGAAGCTTTCTTT. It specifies CASSHLRTGNTEAFF.

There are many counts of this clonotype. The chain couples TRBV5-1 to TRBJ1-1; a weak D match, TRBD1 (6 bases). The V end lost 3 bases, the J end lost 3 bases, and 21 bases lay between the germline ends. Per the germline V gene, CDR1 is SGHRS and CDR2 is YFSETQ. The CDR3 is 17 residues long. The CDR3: CASSWAGTFGLDTEAFF. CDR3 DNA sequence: TGCGCCAGCAGCTGGGCCGGGACATTCGGCTTGGACACTGAAGCTTTCTTT.

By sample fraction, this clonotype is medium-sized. This CDR3 reads CSVDGGDTYEQYF. CDR3 bases: TGCAGCGTTGACGGAGGCGATACCTACGAGCAGTACTTC. The rearrangement joins TRBV29-1 to TRBJ2-7; the D gene is possibly TRBD2 (5 bases). Germline CDR1 reads SQVTM; CDR2 reads ANQGSEA. The CDR3 contains 13 residues. V was pared by 3 bases and J by 2 bases, with 11 bases between.

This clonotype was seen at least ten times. The CDR3 DNA is TGCGCCAGCAGTGAACTAGCGGGATTAGGGGAGCAGTTCTTC. As protein: CASSELAGLGEQFF. The chain uses TRBV10-2 and TRBJ2-1; 10 nucleotides agree with TRBD2. The CDR3 consists of 14 residues. J gave up 10 bases and V 3 bases, and 6 bases lay outside the gene matches. Per the germline V gene, CDR1 is WSHSY and CDR2 is SAAADI.

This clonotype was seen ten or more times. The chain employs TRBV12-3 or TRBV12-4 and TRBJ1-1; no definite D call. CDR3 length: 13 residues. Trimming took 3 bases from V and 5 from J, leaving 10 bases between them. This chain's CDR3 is CASSFGPSTEAFF. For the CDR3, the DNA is TGTGCCAGCAGTTTCGGCCCCTCGACTGAAGCTTTCTTT.

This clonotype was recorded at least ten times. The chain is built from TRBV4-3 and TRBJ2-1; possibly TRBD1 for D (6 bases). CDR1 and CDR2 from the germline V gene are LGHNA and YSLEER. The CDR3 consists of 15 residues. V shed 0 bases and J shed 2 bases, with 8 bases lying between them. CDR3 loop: CASSQDRGTYNEQFF. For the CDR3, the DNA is TGCGCCAGCAGCCAAGACAGGGGCACCTACAATGAGCAGTTCTTC.

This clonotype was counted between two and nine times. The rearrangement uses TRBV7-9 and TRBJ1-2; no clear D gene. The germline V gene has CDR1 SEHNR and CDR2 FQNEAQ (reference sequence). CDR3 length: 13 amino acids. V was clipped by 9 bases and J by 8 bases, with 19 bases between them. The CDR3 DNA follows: TGTGCCAGTTACATAGCCCGGCTTGAGGGCTACACCTTC. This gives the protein CASYIARLEGYTF.

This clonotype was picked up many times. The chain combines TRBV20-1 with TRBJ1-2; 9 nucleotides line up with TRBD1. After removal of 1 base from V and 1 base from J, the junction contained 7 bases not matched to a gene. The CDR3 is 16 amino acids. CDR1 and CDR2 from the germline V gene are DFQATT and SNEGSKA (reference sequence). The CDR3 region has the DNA TGCAGTGCTAGAGCACAGGGGGCTCTCAATAACTATGGCTACACCTTC. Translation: CSARAQGALNNYGYTF.

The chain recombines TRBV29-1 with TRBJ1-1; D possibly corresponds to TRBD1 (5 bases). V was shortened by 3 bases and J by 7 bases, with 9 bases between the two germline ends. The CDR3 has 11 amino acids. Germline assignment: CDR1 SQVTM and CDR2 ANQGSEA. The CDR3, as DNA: TGCAGCGTTGACAGGGCTGGTGAAGCTTTCTTT. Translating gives CSVDRAGEAFF.

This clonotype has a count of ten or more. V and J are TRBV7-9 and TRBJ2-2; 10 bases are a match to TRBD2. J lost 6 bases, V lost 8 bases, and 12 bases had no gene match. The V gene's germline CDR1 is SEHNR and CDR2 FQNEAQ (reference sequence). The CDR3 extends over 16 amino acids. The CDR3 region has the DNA TGTGCCAGCCTGTCTGCTCTAGCGGGAGTGGCCGGGGAGCTGTTTTTT. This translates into CASLSALAGVAGELFF.

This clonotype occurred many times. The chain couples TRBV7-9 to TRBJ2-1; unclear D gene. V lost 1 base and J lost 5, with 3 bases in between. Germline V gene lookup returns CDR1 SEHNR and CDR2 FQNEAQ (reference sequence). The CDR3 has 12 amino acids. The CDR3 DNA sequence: TGTGCCAGCAGCTTAGAGGACAATGAGCAGTTCTTC. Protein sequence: CASSLEDNEQFF.

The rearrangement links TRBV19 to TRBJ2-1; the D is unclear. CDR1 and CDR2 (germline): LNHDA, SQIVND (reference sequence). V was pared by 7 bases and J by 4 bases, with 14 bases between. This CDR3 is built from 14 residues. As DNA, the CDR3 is TGTGCCAGTAAGCAGTTGATAGGGTACAATGAGCAGTTCTTC. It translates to CASKQLIGYNEQFF. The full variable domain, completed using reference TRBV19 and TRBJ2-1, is DGGITQSPKYLFRKEGQNVTLSCEQNLNHDAMYWYRQDPGQGLRLIYYSQIVNDFQKGDIAEGYSVSREKKESFPLTVTSAQKNPTAFYLCASKQLIGYNEQFFGPGTRLTVL.

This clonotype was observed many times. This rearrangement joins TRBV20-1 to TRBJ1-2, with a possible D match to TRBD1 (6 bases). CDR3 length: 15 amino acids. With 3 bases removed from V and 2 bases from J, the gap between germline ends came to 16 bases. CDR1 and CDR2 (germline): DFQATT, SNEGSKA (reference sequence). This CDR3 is CSASFWGRGNYGYTF. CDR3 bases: TGCAGTGCTAGCTTTTGGGGCAGGGGAAACTATGGCTACACCTTC.

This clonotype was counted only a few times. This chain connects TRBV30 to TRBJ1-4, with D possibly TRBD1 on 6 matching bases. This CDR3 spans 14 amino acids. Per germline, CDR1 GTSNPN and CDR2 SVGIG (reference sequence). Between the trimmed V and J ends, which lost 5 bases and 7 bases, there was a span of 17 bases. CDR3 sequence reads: CAWVAAGVSEKLFF. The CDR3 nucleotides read TGTGCCTGGGTCGCTGCAGGGGTCTCTGAAAAACTGTTTTTT.

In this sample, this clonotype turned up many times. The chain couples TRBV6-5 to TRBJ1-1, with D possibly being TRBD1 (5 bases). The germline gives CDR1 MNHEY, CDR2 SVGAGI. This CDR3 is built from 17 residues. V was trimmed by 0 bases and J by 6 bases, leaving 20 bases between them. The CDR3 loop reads CASSYSRQSRAWSEAFF. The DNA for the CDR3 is TGTGCCAGCAGTTACTCGAGACAGAGCAGGGCTTGGTCTGAAGCTTTCTTT.